Here is one T cell receptor (beta chain) with its context. Its matching antigen is unknown. Using immunoSEQ multiplex PCR, the repertoire was profiled, and TCRdb retains in-frame clones only, with some absent. Of fewer than 200,000 clones in the sample, approximately 92% were seen once. The germline V gene encodes CDR1 ENHRY and CDR2 SYGVKD. CDR3 size: 16 residues. The V gene end was trimmed by 0 bases and the J gene end by 8 bases; junction bases not matched to a gene: 7. This record belongs to a study of T cell responses to AZD1222 COVID-19 vaccine. Whole-study context: Second doses at about 4 or about 12 weeks were pooled.

Study-wide points: CD4 TCRs linked to vaccination spanned spike, dominating at 160-218 and 743-854. The study reported that nearly half of spike-specific TCRs target unmutated variant regions. At baseline, seropositivity was found in only six or seven AZD1222 recipients.

Source: peripheral blood, taken on day 0 of AZD1222 vaccination. This TCR derives from an adult in good health. The chain employs TRBV10-3 and TRBJ2-1; TRBD1 agrees at 10 bases. The CDR3 sequence: CAISESGRQGADEQFF. The CDR3 bases are TGTGCCATCAGTGAGTCGGGGAGACAGGGGGCGGATGAGCAGTTCTTC.